A single sample is the source of the 21 T cell receptor beta chains below, sequenced in a study of T cells in Graves' hyperthyroidism and ophthalmopathy. There were TCR beta CDR3 regions amplified from RNA transcripts. The HTBI set primed first-round TCR CDR3 RT-PCR. TCRdb passed the multiplex PCR reads through MiXCR, listing each CDR3 protein once. The data hold 350,000 or so distinct CDR3 sequences, with approximately 18% observed a single time. The sequencing sample was made of blood. The receptor set was obtained from a woman aged 25 to 45 with Graves' hyperthyroidism that later progressed to Graves' ophthalmopathy.

Many counts were recorded for this clonotype. V and J are TRBV20-1 and TRBJ2-3; D is ambiguous. Trimming shortened V by 5 bases and J by 0 bases, and 12 bases separated the two germline ends. The CDR3 length is 14 residues. The V gene's germline CDR1 is DFQATT and CDR2 SNEGSKA (reference sequence). The CDR3 nucleotides are TGCAGTGCTGGAAGAGTCGCGAGCACAGATACGCAGTATTTT. Residues: CSAGRVASTDTQYF.

The J gene is TRBJ2-4, the V gene TRBV7-9; D call uncertain. Trimming left V 3 bases short and J 5 bases short, with 11 bases between. This CDR3 comprises 14 residues. The germline V gene encodes CDR1 SEHNR and CDR2 FQNEAQ (reference sequence). The CDR3 loop is CASSFWERENIQYF. For the CDR3, the DNA is TGTGCCAGCAGCTTTTGGGAACGAGAAAACATTCAGTACTTC.

A few counts support this clonotype. The V call is TRBV24-1, the J call TRBJ2-2; weak D call: TRBD2 (7 bases). V lost 0 bases and J lost 2, with 12 bases in between. Germline CDR1 KGHDR, CDR2 SFDVKD. This CDR3 has 17 amino acids. The CDR3 loop is CATSDLGRGLNTGELFF. The CDR3 DNA reads TGTGCCACCAGTGATTTGGGCAGGGGACTAAACACCGGGGAGCTGTTTTTT.

The chain couples TRBV27 to TRBJ2-5; TRBD1 aligns across 8 bases. The CDR3 has 15 residues. Per germline, CDR1 MNHEY and CDR2 SMNVEV (reference sequence). The J segment lost 5 bases and the V segment lost 3 bases, leaving 8 bases of the junction unmatched. The CDR3 bases are TGTGCCAGCAGTTTTTGGCAGGGGGCTCAGGAGACCCAGTACTTC. This encodes CASSFWQGAQETQYF.

Only a few counts were recorded for this clonotype. V and J are TRBV7-2 and TRBJ2-3, with 8 bases matching TRBD2. The CDR3 has 15 amino acids. The germline CDR1 and CDR2 sequences are SGHTA and FQGNSA. V gave up 2 bases and J gave up 0 bases; unmatched junction bases: 1. The CDR3 nucleotides are TGTGCCAGCAGCTTACAGCGGGGGAGCACAGATACGCAGTATTTT. Translation: CASSLQRGSTDTQYF.

For this clonotype: A much larger clone differs from this one at a single base, so this may be a read error. This chain joins TRBV5-1 and TRBJ1-2; D not resolved. V was shortened by 1 base and J by 0 bases, with 16 bases between the two germline ends. CDR3 length equals 17 residues. CDR1 and CDR2 from the germline V gene are SGHRS and YFSETQ. CDR3 coding DNA: TGCGCCAGCAGCTTGCGTAGAGGCGTTACAGCTAACTATGGCTACACCTTC. The encoded protein is CASSLRRGVTANYGYTF. The whole variable domain, remainder taken from reference TRBV5-1 and TRBJ1-2, is KAGVTQTPRYLIKTRGQQVTLSCSPISGHRSVSWYQQTPGQGLQFLFEYFSETQRNKGNFPGRFSGRQFSNSRSEMNVSTLELGDSALYLCASSLRRGVTANYGYTFGSGTRLTVV.

This clonotype was picked up many times. The chain has TRBV10-3 and TRBJ2-7; 7 bases are shared with TRBD1. V was clipped by 4 bases and J by 3 bases; unmatched bases: 0. Germline V gene lookup returns CDR1 ENHRY and CDR2 SYGVKD. The CDR3 spans 12 residues. The CDR3 bases are TGTGCCATCAGTGGACAGGGCTACGAGCAGTACTTC. Its translation is CAISGQGYEQYF.

The V gene is TRBV5-1, the J gene TRBJ1-1; unclear D gene. Germline V CDR1 and CDR2: SGHRS, YFSETQ. The V end lost 1 base, the J end lost 1 base, and 8 bases lay between the germline ends. The CDR3 runs to 14 residues. CDR3 protein: CASSLLSGNTEAFF. The DNA of the CDR3 is TGCGCCAGCAGCTTGCTGTCAGGGAACACTGAAGCTTTCTTT.

This clonotype occurred many times. This rearrangement joins TRBV2 to TRBJ1-1, with a possible D match to TRBD1 (5 bases). CDR1 SNHLY and CDR2 FYNNEI come from the germline V gene. This CDR3 region has 13 residues. V was trimmed by 1 base and J by 3 bases, leaving 6 bases between them. CDR3: CASSEDRYTEAFF. The CDR3 region has the DNA TGTGCCAGCAGTGAAGACAGGTACACTGAAGCTTTCTTT. The variable domain in full, completed from reference TRBV2 and TRBJ1-1, reads EPEVTQTPSHQVTQMGQEVILRCVPISNHLYFYWYRQILGQKVEFLVSFYNNEISEKSEIFDDQFSVERPDGSNFTLKIRSTKLEDSAMYFCASSEDRYTEAFFGQGTRLTVV.

The chain has TRBV7-9 and TRBJ2-7; unclear D gene. V dropped 4 bases and J dropped 3 bases, with 7 bases sitting between them. This CDR3 has 12 amino acids. Germline loops: CDR1 SEHNR, CDR2 FQNEAQ (reference sequence). The CDR3: CASSSDHYEQYF. Here the CDR3 DNA reads TGTGCCAGCAGCTCCGACCACTACGAGCAGTACTTC.

This clonotype has a count of ten or more. The chain joins TRBV7-9 to TRBJ2-1, with TRBD2 matching over 8 bases. The CDR3 loop spans 21 amino acids. V lost 2 bases and J lost 4; bases outside the gene matches: 22. The germline gives CDR1 SEHNR, CDR2 FQNEAQ (reference sequence). The CDR3 DNA follows: TGTGCCAGCAGCTTAATCGGTATCGCACGGGAGGGCCCGACCTATTACAATGAGCAGTTCTTC. It encodes CASSLIGIAREGPTYYNEQFF.

This clonotype was counted many times. The chain carries TRBV12-3 or TRBV12-4 and TRBJ1-2, with D tentatively TRBD1 (5 bases). The CDR3 length is 13 residues. The V gene lost 6 bases and the J gene lost 8 bases, with 16 bases spanning the gap. The DNA for the CDR3 is TGTGCCAGCAGACCTGGACGGGGACCCGGCTACACCTTC. Protein sequence: CASRPGRGPGYTF.

The V call is TRBV19, the J call TRBJ2-6; no firm D call. There are 16 residues in the CDR3. From germline, CDR1 is LNHDA and CDR2 SQIVND (reference sequence). The V end was cut by 5 bases, the J end by 2 bases, with 13 bases between. CDR3 coding DNA: TGTGCCAGTAGTGCGCGTGCGGTCGCTGGGGCCAACGTCCTGACTTTC. Protein: CASSARAVAGANVLTF.

This clonotype was observed a handful of times. This chain links TRBV7-9 with TRBJ2-1; perhaps TRBD2 as D (6 bases). The germline V gene encodes CDR1 SEHNR and CDR2 FQNEAQ (reference sequence). The CDR3 sequence is 18 residues long. Trimming cost V 3 bases and J 5 bases, with 23 bases left between them. CDR3 bases: TGTGCCAGCAGCTTCCCCCCCACGGGGGTTACGGGTGACAATGAGCAGTTCTTC. The encoded protein is CASSFPPTGVTGDNEQFF.

This clonotype has just a few counts. V is TRBV13 and J is TRBJ2-4; 9 bases align to TRBD1. The germline gives CDR1 PRHDT, CDR2 FYEKMQ (reference sequence). V trimming: 1 base; J trimming: 8 bases; junction bases outside the gene matches: 6. The CDR3 spans 15 residues. CDR3: CASSLEGTGLDIQYF. The CDR3 bases are TGTGCCAGCAGCTTAGAGGGGACAGGGTTGGACATTCAGTACTTC.

This clonotype was detected many times. The genes are TRBV29-1 and TRBJ2-1, with D perhaps TRBD2 (6 bases). Trimming stripped 1 base from V and 7 bases from J, with 8 bases between. Germline V gene lookup returns CDR1 SQVTM and CDR2 ANQGSEA. The CDR3 spans 12 residues. The CDR3 loop reads CSVEAGANEQFF. Written as DNA, the CDR3 is TGCAGCGTTGAAGCGGGAGCTAATGAGCAGTTCTTC.

This clonotype was counted many times. The chain recombines TRBV9 with TRBJ2-1; 10 nucleotides match TRBD2. Per the germline V gene, CDR1 is SGDLS and CDR2 is YYNGEE. V lost 2 bases, J lost 8 bases, and 4 bases stayed unmatched. This CDR3 has 14 amino acids. CDR3 sequence reads: CASSVSAGGDEQFF. CDR3 sequence (DNA): TGTGCCAGCAGCGTGTCAGCGGGAGGGGATGAGCAGTTCTTC.

The J gene is TRBJ2-1, the V gene TRBV20-1; TRBD2 matches 8 bases. The CDR3 totals 14 residues. The germline V gene encodes CDR1 DFQATT and CDR2 SNEGSKA (reference sequence). The V and J ends lost 2 bases and 10 bases, in that order; junction bases with no gene match: 10. This CDR3 reads CSARLGLGETEQFF. For the CDR3, the DNA is TGCAGTGCTAGACTGGGACTAGGGGAAACCGAGCAGTTCTTC.

V usage is TRBV5-1 and J usage is TRBJ2-3, with TRBD2 matching over 12 bases. Trimming at V came to 3 bases and at J to 0 bases, leaving 8 bases not matched to a gene. CDR3 length equals 18 residues. Germline V CDR1 and CDR2: SGHRS, YFSETQ. The CDR3 loop is CASSSTVGLAGSTDTQYF. The DNA of the CDR3 is TGCGCCAGCAGCTCGACCGTCGGACTAGCGGGAAGCACAGATACGCAGTATTTT.

This clonotype was seen ten or more times. This sequence joins TRBV12-3 or TRBV12-4 and TRBJ1-5; the D is unclear. CDR3 length: 14 amino acids. V dropped 3 bases and J dropped 3 bases, with 9 bases sitting between them. CDR3 coding DNA: TGTGCCAGCAGTTTTGGAGGTCCCAATCAGCCCCAGCATTTT. Its protein product is CASSFGGPNQPQHF.

The V and J genes are TRBV10-2 and TRBJ2-7, with D possibly being TRBD1 (5 bases). The CDR3 sequence is 11 residues long. Trimming took 6 bases from V and 5 from J, leaving 8 bases between them. Germline CDR1 WSHSY, CDR2 SAAADI. As DNA, the CDR3 is TGCGCCAGCAGGCTAGGGGACGAGCAGTACTTC. Encoded protein: CASRLGDEQYF.